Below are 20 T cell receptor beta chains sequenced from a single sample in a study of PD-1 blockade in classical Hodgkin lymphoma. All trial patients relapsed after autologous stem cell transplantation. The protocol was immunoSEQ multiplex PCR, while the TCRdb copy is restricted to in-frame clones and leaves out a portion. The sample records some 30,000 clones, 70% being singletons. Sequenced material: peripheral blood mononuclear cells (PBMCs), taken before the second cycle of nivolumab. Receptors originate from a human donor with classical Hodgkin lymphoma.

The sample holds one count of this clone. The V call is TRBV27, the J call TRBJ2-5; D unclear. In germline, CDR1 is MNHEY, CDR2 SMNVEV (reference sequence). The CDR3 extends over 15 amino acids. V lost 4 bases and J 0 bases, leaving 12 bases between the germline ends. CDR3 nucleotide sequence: TGTGCCAGCAGTTCCTCCGAGGCGTACCAAGAGACCCAGTACTTC. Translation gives CASSSSEAYQETQYF.

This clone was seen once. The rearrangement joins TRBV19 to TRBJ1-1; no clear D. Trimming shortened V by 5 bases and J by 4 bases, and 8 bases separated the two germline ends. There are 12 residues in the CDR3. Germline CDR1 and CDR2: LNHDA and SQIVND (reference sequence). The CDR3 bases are TGTGCCAGTAGTTTGTTGGGCACTGAAGCTTTCTTT. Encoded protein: CASSLLGTEAFF.

The CDR3 reads CASSLGTGNQETQYF. The CDR3 DNA is TGTGCCAGCAGCCTAGGGACAGGCAACCAAGAGACCCAGTACTTC. The genes are TRBV7-9 and TRBJ2-5; TRBD1 matches at 8 bases. V trimming: 5 bases; J trimming: 0 bases; junction bases outside the gene matches: 5. This CDR3 comprises 15 residues. The germline V gene has CDR1 SEHNR and CDR2 FQNEAQ (reference sequence).

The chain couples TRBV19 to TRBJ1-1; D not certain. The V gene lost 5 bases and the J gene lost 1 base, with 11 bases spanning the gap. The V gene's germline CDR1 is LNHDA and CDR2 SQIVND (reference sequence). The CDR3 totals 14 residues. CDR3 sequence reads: CASSFLGPNTEAFF. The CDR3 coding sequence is TGTGCCAGTAGTTTCCTTGGGCCGAACACTGAAGCTTTCTTT.

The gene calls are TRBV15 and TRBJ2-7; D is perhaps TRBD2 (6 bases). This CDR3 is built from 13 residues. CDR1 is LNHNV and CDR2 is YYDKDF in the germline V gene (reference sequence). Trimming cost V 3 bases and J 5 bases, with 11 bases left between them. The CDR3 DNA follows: TGTGCCACCAGCAGGGTTTGGGGGGACGAGCAGTACTTC. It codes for CATSRVWGDEQYF.

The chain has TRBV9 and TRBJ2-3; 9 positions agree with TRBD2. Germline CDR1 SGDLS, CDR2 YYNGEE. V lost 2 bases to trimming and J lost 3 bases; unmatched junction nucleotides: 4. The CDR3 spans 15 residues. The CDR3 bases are TGTGCCAGCAGCGTGACTAGCGGAGTAACAGATACGCAGTATTTT. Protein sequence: CASSVTSGVTDTQYF.

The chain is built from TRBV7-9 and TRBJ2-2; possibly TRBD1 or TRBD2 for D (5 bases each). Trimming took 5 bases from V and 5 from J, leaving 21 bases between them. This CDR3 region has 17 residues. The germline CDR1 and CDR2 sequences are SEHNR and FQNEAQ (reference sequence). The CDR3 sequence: CASSPSPGPTGTGELFF. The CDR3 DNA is TGTGCCAGCAGCCCGAGCCCGGGGCCCACGGGGACCGGGGAGCTGTTTTTT.

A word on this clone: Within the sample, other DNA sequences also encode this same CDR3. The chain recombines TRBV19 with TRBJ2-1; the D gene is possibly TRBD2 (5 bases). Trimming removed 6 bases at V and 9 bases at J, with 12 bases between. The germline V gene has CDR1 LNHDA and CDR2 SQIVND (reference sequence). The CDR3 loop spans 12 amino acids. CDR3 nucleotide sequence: TGTGCCAGTAGCCTACTGAGCGGTGAGCAGTTCTTC. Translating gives CASSLLSGEQFF.

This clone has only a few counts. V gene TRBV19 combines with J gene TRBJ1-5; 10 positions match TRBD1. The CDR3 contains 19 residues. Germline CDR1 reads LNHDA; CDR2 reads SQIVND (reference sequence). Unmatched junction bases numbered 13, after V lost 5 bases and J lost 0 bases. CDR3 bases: TGTGCCAGTAGTTTCCTCGACAGGGGGCTCGACTATAGCAATCAGCCCCAGCATTTT. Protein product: CASSFLDRGLDYSNQPQHF.

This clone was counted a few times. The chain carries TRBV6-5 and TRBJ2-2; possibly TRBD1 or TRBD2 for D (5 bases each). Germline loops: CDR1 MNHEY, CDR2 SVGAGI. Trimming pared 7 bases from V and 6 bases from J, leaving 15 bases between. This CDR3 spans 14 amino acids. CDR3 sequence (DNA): TGTGCCAGCACCCCGGCCAGAGGGGCCGGGGAGCTGTTTTTT. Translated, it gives CASTPARGAGELFF.

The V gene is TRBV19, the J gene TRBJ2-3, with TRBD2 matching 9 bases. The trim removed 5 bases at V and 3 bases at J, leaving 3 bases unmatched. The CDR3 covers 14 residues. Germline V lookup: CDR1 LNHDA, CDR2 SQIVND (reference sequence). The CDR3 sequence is CASSYLAGTDTQYF. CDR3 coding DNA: TGTGCCAGTAGTTACCTAGCGGGAACAGATACGCAGTATTTT. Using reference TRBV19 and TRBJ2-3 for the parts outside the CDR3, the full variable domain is DGGITQSPKYLFRKEGQNVTLSCEQNLNHDAMYWYRQDPGQGLRLIYYSQIVNDFQKGDIAEGYSVSREKKESFPLTVTSAQKNPTAFYLCASSYLAGTDTQYFGPGTRLTVL.

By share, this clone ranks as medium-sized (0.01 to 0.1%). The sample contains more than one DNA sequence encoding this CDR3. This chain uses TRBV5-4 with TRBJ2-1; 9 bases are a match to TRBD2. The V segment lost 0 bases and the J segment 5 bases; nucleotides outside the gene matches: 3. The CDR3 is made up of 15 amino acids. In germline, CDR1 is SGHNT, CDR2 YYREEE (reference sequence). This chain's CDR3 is CASSLVAGEHNEQFF. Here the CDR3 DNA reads TGTGCCAGCAGCTTGGTAGCGGGGGAGCACAATGAGCAGTTCTTC.

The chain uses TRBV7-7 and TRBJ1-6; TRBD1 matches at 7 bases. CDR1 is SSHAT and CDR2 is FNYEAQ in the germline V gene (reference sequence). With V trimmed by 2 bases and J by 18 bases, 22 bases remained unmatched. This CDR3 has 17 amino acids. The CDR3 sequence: CASSLRRDKDRVEGAHF. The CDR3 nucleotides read TGTGCCAGCAGCTTACGGCGGGACAAAGACAGGGTTGAGGGGGCCCACTTT.

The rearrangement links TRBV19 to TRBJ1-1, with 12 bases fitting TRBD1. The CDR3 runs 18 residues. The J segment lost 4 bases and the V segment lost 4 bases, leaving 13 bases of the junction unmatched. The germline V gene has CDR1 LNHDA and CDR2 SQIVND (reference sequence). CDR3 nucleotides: TGTGCCAGTAGTACCCGTCCCGGGACAGGGGGCCTGGGCACTGAAGCTTTCTTT. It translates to CASSTRPGTGGLGTEAFF.

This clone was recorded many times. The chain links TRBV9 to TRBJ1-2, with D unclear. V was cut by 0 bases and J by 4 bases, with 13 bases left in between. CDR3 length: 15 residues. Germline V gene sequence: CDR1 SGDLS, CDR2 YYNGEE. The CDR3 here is CASSVGAATLYGYTF. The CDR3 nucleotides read TGTGCCAGCAGCGTAGGGGCGGCCACCCTCTATGGCTACACCTTC.

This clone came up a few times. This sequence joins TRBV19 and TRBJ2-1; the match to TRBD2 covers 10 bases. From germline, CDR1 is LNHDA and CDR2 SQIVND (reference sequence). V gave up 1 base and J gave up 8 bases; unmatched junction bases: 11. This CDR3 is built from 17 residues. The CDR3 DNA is TGTGCCAGTAGTATAGTCGGTCCGAGCGGGGGGGCCGATGAGCAGTTCTTC. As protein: CASSIVGPSGGADEQFF.

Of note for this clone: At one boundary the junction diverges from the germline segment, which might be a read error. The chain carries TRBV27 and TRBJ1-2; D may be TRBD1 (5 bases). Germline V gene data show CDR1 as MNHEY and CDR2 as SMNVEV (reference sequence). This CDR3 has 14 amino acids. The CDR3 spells CASSLVRGGYGCTF. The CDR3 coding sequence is TGTGCCAGCAGTTTAGTGAGGGGCGGCTATGGCTGCACCTTC.

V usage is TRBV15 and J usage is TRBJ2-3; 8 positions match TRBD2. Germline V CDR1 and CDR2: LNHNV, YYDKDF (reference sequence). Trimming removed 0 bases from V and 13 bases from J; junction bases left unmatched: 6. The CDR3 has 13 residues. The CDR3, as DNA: TGTGCCACCAGCAGAGATCCCAGCGGGAGAGAGTATTTT. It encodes CATSRDPSGREYF.

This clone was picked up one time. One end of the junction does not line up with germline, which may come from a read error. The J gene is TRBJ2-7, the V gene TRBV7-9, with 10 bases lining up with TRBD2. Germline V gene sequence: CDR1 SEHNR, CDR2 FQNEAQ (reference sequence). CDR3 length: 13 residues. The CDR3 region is CASRTSGSYEQYF. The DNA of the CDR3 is TGTGCGAGCAGGACTAGCGGCTCCTACGAGCAGTACTTC.

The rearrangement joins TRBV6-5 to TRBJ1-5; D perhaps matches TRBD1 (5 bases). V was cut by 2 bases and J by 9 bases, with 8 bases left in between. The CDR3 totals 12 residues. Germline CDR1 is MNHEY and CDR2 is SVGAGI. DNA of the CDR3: TGTGCCAGCAGTTACACGGGGCTGCCCCAGCATTTT. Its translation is CASSYTGLPQHF.